This T cell receptor (beta chain) was sequenced in a study of blood T cell repertoires in COVID-19. The overall study: There were acute and convalescent COVID-19 samples, and they came from the United States, Italy and Spain.

Trimming pared 3 bases from V and 0 bases from J, leaving 19 bases between. The CDR3 has 18 amino acids. Germline V gives CDR1 SGDLS, CDR2 YYNGEE. Per the authors' pipeline: Cell counts per sample came from amplifying reference gene primers. Method: immunoSEQ multiplex PCR; TCRdb's copy keeps in-frame clones and lacks some. That table supplies the V and J calls and clone size; D and trimming were determined from the DNA. The sample includes approximately 260,000 clones, 80% to 90% of them seen just once. The sequencing input was peripheral blood. The TCR comes from a woman between 70 and 85 years old with acute or convalescent COVID-19. V gene TRBV9 combines with J gene TRBJ1-3, with D perhaps matching TRBD1 (6 bases). CDR3 protein: CASSGNRDLYPSGNTIYF. Written as DNA, the CDR3 is TGTGCCAGCAGCGGTAACAGGGACCTATACCCCTCTGGAAACACCATATATTTT.